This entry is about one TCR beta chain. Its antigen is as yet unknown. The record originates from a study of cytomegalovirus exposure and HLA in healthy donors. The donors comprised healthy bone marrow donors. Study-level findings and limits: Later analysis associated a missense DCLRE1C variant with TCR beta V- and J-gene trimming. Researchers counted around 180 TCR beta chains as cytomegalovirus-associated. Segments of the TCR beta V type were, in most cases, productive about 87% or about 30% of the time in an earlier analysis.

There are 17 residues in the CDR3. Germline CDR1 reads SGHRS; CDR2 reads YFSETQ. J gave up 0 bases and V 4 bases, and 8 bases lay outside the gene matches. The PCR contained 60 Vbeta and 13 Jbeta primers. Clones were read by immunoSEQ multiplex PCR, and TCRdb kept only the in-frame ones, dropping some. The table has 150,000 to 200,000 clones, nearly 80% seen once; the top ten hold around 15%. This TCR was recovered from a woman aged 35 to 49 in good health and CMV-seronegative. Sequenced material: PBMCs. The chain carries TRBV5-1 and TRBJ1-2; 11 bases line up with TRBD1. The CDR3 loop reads CASSARTGGSANYGYTF. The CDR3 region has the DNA TGCGCCAGCAGCGCGCGGACAGGGGGCAGCGCTAACTATGGCTACACCTTC. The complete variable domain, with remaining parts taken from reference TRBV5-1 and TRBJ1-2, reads KAGVTQTPRYLIKTRGQQVTLSCSPISGHRSVSWYQQTPGQGLQFLFEYFSETQRNKGNFPGRFSGRQFSNSRSEMNVSTLELGDSALYLCASSARTGGSANYGYTFGSGTRLTVV.